This T cell receptor (beta chain) was profiled in a study of blood T cell repertoires in COVID-19. Study in general: Italy, Spain and the United States were the sources of the convalescent and acute COVID-19 samples. T cells, B-cell-depleted T cells, or PBMCs supplied cDNA or gDNA.

Authors' processing steps: Estimation of nucleated cell counts relied on the amplification of reference gene primers. Profiling relied on immunoSEQ multiplex PCR, and the TCRdb table lists in-frame clones only, not all of them. The V and J calls and the clone size are those of that table, but D and trimming were determined from the DNA. The table lists a few hundred thousand clones, more than 85% of them singletons, with approximately 18% in the top ten. The V gene's germline CDR1 is SGHTA and CDR2 FQGNSA. The CDR3 consists of 16 residues. With 0 bases clipped from V and 7 bases from J, the junction kept 7 bases outside the gene matches. Recovered participants had two consecutive negative NP/OP PCR tests, healthcare professional clearance, or symptom resolution.

The TCR originated in a woman aged 25 to 39 who had recovered from COVID-19. Sequencing was done on a sample of PBMCs or T cells enriched from blood (not recorded which). The chain carries TRBV7-2 and TRBJ2-2, with 8 bases that match TRBD1. The CDR3 is CASSLAPDRAIGELFF. CDR3 in DNA: TGTGCCAGCAGCTTAGCGCCGGACAGGGCGATCGGGGAGCTGTTTTTT.